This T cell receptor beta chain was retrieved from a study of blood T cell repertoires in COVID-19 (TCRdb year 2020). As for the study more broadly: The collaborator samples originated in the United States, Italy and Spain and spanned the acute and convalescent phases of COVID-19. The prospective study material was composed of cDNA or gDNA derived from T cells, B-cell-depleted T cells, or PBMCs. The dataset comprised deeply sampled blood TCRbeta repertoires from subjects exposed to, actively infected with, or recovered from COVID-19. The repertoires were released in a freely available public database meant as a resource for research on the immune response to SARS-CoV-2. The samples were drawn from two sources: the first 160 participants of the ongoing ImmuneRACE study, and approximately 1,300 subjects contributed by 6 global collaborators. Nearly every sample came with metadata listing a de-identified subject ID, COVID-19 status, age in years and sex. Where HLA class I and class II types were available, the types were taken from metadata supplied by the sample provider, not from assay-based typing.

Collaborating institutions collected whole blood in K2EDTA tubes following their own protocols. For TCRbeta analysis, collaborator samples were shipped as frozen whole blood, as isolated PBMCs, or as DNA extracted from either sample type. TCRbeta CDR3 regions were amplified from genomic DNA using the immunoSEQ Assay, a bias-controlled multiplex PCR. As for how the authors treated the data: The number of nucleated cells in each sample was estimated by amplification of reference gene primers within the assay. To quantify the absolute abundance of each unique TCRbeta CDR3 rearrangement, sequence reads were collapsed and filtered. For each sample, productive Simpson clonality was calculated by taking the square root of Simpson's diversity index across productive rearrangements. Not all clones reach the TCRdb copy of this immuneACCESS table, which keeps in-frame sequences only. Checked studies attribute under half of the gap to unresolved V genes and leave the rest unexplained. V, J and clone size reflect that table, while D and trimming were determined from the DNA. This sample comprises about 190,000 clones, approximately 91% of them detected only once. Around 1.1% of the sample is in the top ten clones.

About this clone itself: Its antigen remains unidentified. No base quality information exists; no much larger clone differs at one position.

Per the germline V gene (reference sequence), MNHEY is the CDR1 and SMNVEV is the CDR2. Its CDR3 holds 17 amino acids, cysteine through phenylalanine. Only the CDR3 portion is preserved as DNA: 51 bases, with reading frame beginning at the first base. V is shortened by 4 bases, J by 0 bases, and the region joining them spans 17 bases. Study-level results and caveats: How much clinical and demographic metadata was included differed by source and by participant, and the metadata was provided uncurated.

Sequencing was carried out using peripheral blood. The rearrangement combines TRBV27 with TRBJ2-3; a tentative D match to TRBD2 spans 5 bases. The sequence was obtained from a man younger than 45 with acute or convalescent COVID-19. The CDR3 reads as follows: CASSSPWSGTSTDTQYF. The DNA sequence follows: TGTGCCAGCAGTTCCCCGTGGAGCGGTACTAGCACAGATACGCAGTATTTT.